The clone carrying this TCR beta chain was observed a few times. According to the study, genomic DNA was the template for TCR beta VDJ and CDR3 profiling. Each CDR3 protein gets one entry after TCRdb re-called the reads with MiXCR. The data contain 200,000 to 250,000 distinct CDR3 sequences, around 45% of them singletons. This record comes from a study of CD8+CD57+ T cells in acquired aplastic anemia. The patients chosen for sequencing had shown expansion of CD8+CD57+ cells (detected by flow cytometry). The CDR3 sequence is 14 residues long. CDR1 is LNHNV and CDR2 is YYDKDF in the germline V gene (reference sequence). Trimming stripped 1 base from V and 4 bases from J, with 11 bases between.

The rearrangement uses TRBV15 and TRBJ2-7, with D perhaps TRBD1 (5 bases). Specimen: sorted CD4+, CD8+, or CD8+CD57+ T cells (not recorded which) from PBMCs. The TCR comes from a human donor with aplastic anemia. The DNA for the CDR3 is TGTGCCACCAGCAGAGTTCGTGGGGCTTACGAGCAGTACTTC. Its translation is CATSRVRGAYEQYF.